The sequence of this T cell receptor beta chain was determined in a study of T cells in localized non-small cell lung cancer. Whole-study results and caveats: It was uninvolved adjacent lung that showed the highest T cell clonality, exceeding tumor. Across samples, adjacent lung featured a median roughly 60 of the top 100 tumor clones.

The repertoire was sequenced with immunoSEQ multiplex PCR; TCRdb's copy has only in-frame clones and lacks some. The data show around 140,000 clones, 89% seen once. Per the germline V gene, CDR1 is SGDLS and CDR2 is YYNGEE. The CDR3 length is 15 residues. The V end lost 0 bases, the J end lost 3 bases, and 13 bases lay between the germline ends. As for this clone: Its antigen is currently unknown.

The sequence was obtained from a female donor at least 60 years old with stage I lung adenocarcinoma. The J gene is TRBJ2-7, the V gene TRBV9; D may match TRBD1 or TRBD2 (5 bases each). Specimen: peripheral blood, collected before any cancer treatment. The CDR3 region is CASSVATGPSYEQYF. CDR3 coding DNA: TGTGCCAGCAGCGTAGCTACGGGACCCAGCTACGAGCAGTACTTC.